These 19 T cell receptor beta chains were all obtained from the same sample, sequenced in a study of blood T cells in healthy people across ages. Primed by a sample-barcoded 5' primer and a J-beta primer mix, a second PCR proceeded for 7 to 11 cycles. From the 5' RACE reads, TCRdb called clonotypes with MiXCR, one entry per CDR3 protein. The data show about 680,000 distinct CDR3 sequences, with around 49% seen just once and roughly a third held by the top ten. Sequenced sample: blood. These receptors all come from a woman in her sixties in good health.

This sequence joins TRBV28 and TRBJ2-5, with D possibly matching TRBD1 (5 bases). Trimming removed 4 bases at V and 11 bases at J, with 11 bases between. Germline-derived CDR1 and CDR2 are MDHEN and SYDVKM. The CDR3 has 11 amino acids. Written as DNA, the CDR3 is TGTGCCAGCAGTTCCAGCAGGGCACAGTACTTC. It is translated as CASSSSRAQYF.

The chain has TRBV29-1 and TRBJ1-1, with a possible D match to TRBD1 (5 bases). The CDR3 runs to 12 residues. The germline gives CDR1 SQVTM, CDR2 ANQGSEA. V was trimmed by 5 bases and J by 0 bases, leaving 7 bases between them. CDR3 coding DNA: TGCAGCGTTCACAGGATGAACACTGAAGCTTTCTTT. Its translation: CSVHRMNTEAFF. Using reference TRBV29-1 and TRBJ1-1 for the parts outside the CDR3, the full variable domain is SAVISQKPSRDICQRGTSLTIQCQVDSQVTMMFWYRQQPGQSLTLIATANQGSEATYESGFVIDKFPISRPNLTFSTLTVSNMSPEDSSIYLCSVHRMNTEAFFGQGTRLTVV.

The chain recombines TRBV10-3 with TRBJ2-3; D uncertain. In germline, CDR1 is ENHRY, CDR2 SYGVKD. Trimming left V 10 bases short and J 4 bases short, with 9 bases between. This CDR3 is 11 amino acids long. The CDR3 reads CATTGADTQYF. The CDR3 coding sequence is TGTGCCACAACGGGTGCAGATACGCAGTATTTT.

This clonotype came up many times. The chain uses TRBV7-2 and TRBJ2-7; D is possibly TRBD1 (6 bases). The ends were cut back, 4 bases at V and 4 bases at J, with 8 bases in the middle. The CDR3 contains 12 residues. Germline loops: CDR1 SGHTA, CDR2 FQGNSA. The CDR3 loop reads CASSSTGYEQYF. The DNA of the CDR3 is TGTGCCAGCAGCTCGACAGGATACGAGCAGTACTTC.

To note about this clonotype: This may arise from a read error, as a much more abundant clone is one base away. This chain connects TRBV4-3 to TRBJ2-5, with 14 bases aligning to TRBD2. Germline trimming cut 3 bases from V and 5 bases from J; bases unmatched to any gene: 2. Germline CDR1 reads LGHNA; CDR2 reads YSLEER. This CDR3 comprises 15 residues. The CDR3 DNA sequence: TGCGCCAGCAGCCACCGGACTAGCGGGGGGGAGACCCAGTACTTC. This codes for CASSHRTSGGETQYF.

The chain joins TRBV7-3 to TRBJ1-2, with D unresolved. CDR1 and CDR2 (germline): SGHTA, FQGTGA. This CDR3 has 13 amino acids. The V end lost 5 bases, the J end lost 2 bases, and 9 bases lay between the germline ends. The CDR3 region is CASSQRQNYGYTF. CDR3 nucleotide sequence: TGTGCCAGCAGCCAGAGACAAAACTATGGCTACACCTTC.

The rearrangement uses TRBV7-2 and TRBJ2-5; TRBD2 aligns across 8 bases. V lost 5 bases and J lost 8; bases outside the gene matches: 16. Germline CDR1 reads SGHTA; CDR2 reads FQGNSA. This CDR3 contains 16 residues. The CDR3 sequence is CASSPPGGAGVSTQYF. The CDR3, as DNA: TGTGCCAGCAGCCCCCCGGGGGGGGCGGGAGTCTCTACCCAGTACTTC.

This clonotype was counted a few times. The gene calls are TRBV9 and TRBJ2-1; the match to TRBD2 covers 8 bases. This CDR3 contains 14 residues. The ends lost 0 bases at V and 7 bases at J; junction bases unmatched: 3. Germline CDR1 and CDR2: SGDLS and YYNGEE. The CDR3 sequence: CASSVGGTSNEQFF. The CDR3 coding sequence is TGTGCCAGCAGCGTAGGTGGGACTAGTAATGAGCAGTTCTTC.

This clonotype came up a few times. A clone one base away is much larger, so this may be a read error. The chain combines TRBV6-1 with TRBJ2-1, with D tentatively TRBD1 (5 bases). The germline V gene encodes CDR1 MNHNS and CDR2 SASEGT. V lost 8 bases, J lost 10 bases, and 15 bases lay in between. This CDR3 is 12 amino acids long. This CDR3 reads CASRRQIDEQFF. CDR3 DNA: TGTGCCAGCCGGCGACAGATTGACGAGCAGTTCTTC.

The chain recombines TRBV20-1 with TRBJ1-2; the D gene is possibly TRBD1 (6 bases). Germline V gene sequence: CDR1 DFQATT, CDR2 SNEGSKA (reference sequence). This CDR3 has 14 residues. Trimming left V 0 bases short and J 7 bases short, with 15 bases between. The DNA for the CDR3 is TGCAGTGCTAGAGATAGGAGGGGGTATGGTGGCTACACCTTC. Translating it yields CSARDRRGYGGYTF.

Points on this clonotype: Possible read error: a much larger clone is one base away. J is TRBJ2-1 and V is TRBV7-2, with a tentative D call TRBD2 (5 bases). CDR3 length: 12 amino acids. Trimming stripped 4 bases from V and 14 bases from J, with 15 bases between. Germline assignment: CDR1 SGHTA and CDR2 FQGNSA. CDR3 coding DNA: TGTGCCAGCAGCTCAGAACGGGGTGGGAAGTTCTTC. Its translation: CASSSERGGKFF.

The rearrangement links TRBV7-3 to TRBJ2-3; D might be TRBD1 or TRBD2, each matching 5 bases. The V gene lost 3 bases and the J gene lost 0 bases, with 10 bases spanning the gap. Germline V gives CDR1 SGHTA, CDR2 FQGTGA. CDR3 size: 15 residues. CDR3 sequence: CASSLGTPSTDTQYF. In nucleotides, the CDR3 is TGTGCCAGCAGCTTGGGGACGCCTAGCACAGATACGCAGTATTTT.

The chain has TRBV7-2 and TRBJ2-7, with TRBD2 identical over 7 bases. CDR1 and CDR2 (germline): SGHTA, FQGNSA. J lost 5 bases, V lost 2 bases, and 18 bases had no gene match. The CDR3 contains 18 residues. CDR3 coding DNA: TGTGCCAGCAGCTTAAATTTGCGGGAGTCGCGGGGGAATAACGAGCAGTACTTC. Translating gives CASSLNLRESRGNNEQYF.

In its sample, this clonotype was seen a few times. This chain connects TRBV27 to TRBJ2-5, with D unresolved. The germline gives CDR1 MNHEY, CDR2 SMNVEV (reference sequence). The CDR3 contains 14 residues. Trimming cost V 3 bases and J 4 bases, with 12 bases left between them. DNA for the CDR3: TGTGCCAGCAGTTTCGATTGGGGTCGAGAGACCCAGTACTTC. Encoded protein: CASSFDWGRETQYF.

The rearrangement uses TRBV10-3 and TRBJ2-1; possible D gene TRBD1, 6 bases. This CDR3 comprises 15 residues. The V and J ends lost 2 bases and 7 bases respectively, with 15 bases between them. In germline, CDR1 is ENHRY, CDR2 SYGVKD. The CDR3 DNA is TGTGCCATCAGTGAGGTCAACAGGGATGGGAATGAGCAGTTCTTC. This codes for CAISEVNRDGNEQFF.

This rearrangement joins TRBV5-5 to TRBJ2-5, with a tentative D call TRBD2 (5 bases). V was cut by 6 bases and J by 1 base, with 13 bases left in between. The CDR3 has 14 amino acids. Germline V CDR1 and CDR2: SGHKS, YYEKEE (reference sequence). The CDR3 DNA follows: TGTGCCAGCACCACGGGAACAGCCCAAGAGACCCAGTACTTC. Its translation: CASTTGTAQETQYF.

The rearrangement joins TRBV6-1 to TRBJ2-1; 7 bases fit TRBD1. V trimming: 7 bases; J trimming: 8 bases; junction bases outside the gene matches: 5. The germline V gene encodes CDR1 MNHNS and CDR2 SASEGT. This CDR3 is 12 amino acids long. The CDR3 region has the DNA TGTGCCAGCAACAGGGGCTTGGATGAGCAGTTCTTC. It is translated as CASNRGLDEQFF.

This clonotype was seen many times. The gene calls are TRBV7-2 and TRBJ2-7; D is unclear. CDR1 and CDR2 (germline): SGHTA, FQGNSA. Trimming removed 4 bases from V and 2 bases from J, with 9 bases in between. This CDR3 has 13 residues. The DNA of the CDR3 is TGTGCCAGCAGCTGGGGTTGGGCCTACGAGCAGTACTTC. Amino acids: CASSWGWAYEQYF.

The chain links TRBV9 to TRBJ2-2; possible D gene TRBD2, 6 bases. V was clipped by 4 bases and J by 5 bases, with 15 bases between them. Germline V gene data show CDR1 as SGDLS and CDR2 as YYNGEE. The CDR3 spans 15 residues. In DNA, the CDR3 is TGTGCCAGCAGCCCCCAGCGGAGCGGGACCGGGGAGCTGTTTTTT. It yields the protein CASSPQRSGTGELFF.